The 14 T cell receptor beta chains in this list originate from one sample, sequenced in a study of response to subunit inactivated influenza vaccine. Using its own MiXCR run on the RT-PCR reads, TCRdb lists one record per CDR3 protein. The sample has 200,000 to 250,000 distinct CDR3 sequences; roughly an eighth are singletons. Sequences were derived from non-naive T cells sorted from PBMCs, sampled around 15 days before vaccination. The receptor set was obtained from a man over 45 who received an inactivated influenza vaccine.

This clonotype turned up a few times. This chain connects TRBV5-1 to TRBJ2-1; 8 bases line up with TRBD2. The CDR3 is made up of 14 amino acids. The V gene's germline CDR1 is SGHRS and CDR2 YFSETQ. V was pared by 4 bases and J by 8 bases, with 8 bases of the junction left unmatched. CDR3 loop: CASSQGLAGDEQFF. The DNA for the CDR3 is TGCGCCAGCAGCCAAGGACTAGCCGGAGATGAGCAGTTCTTC.

This clonotype was seen ten or more times. The rearrangement joins TRBV7-3 to TRBJ2-1; D uncertain. Trimming cost V 4 bases and J 4 bases, with 11 bases left between them. The CDR3 loop spans 14 amino acids. Germline V gene data show CDR1 as SGHTA and CDR2 as FQGTGA. CDR3 sequence: CASSSLDDYNEQFF. DNA of the CDR3: TGTGCCAGCAGCTCCTTGGACGATTACAATGAGCAGTTCTTC.

The J gene is TRBJ2-3, the V gene TRBV4-3, with D unclear. CDR1 and CDR2 from the germline V gene are LGHNA and YSLEER. CDR3 length equals 13 residues. V lost 4 bases to trimming and J lost 1 base, with 6 bases between them. This chain's CDR3 is CASSPAGTDTQYF. CDR3 DNA: TGCGCCAGCAGCCCCGCGGGCACAGATACGCAGTATTTT.

This chain uses TRBV20-1 with TRBJ2-1, with D possibly being TRBD2 (5 bases). The germline V gene has CDR1 DFQATT and CDR2 SNEGSKA (reference sequence). The CDR3 has 13 amino acids. The V and J ends lost 5 bases and 5 bases respectively, with 13 bases between them. The CDR3 protein is CSAAPTRNNEQFF. Written as DNA, the CDR3 is TGCAGTGCTGCCCCAACTAGGAACAATGAGCAGTTCTTC.

V gene TRBV12-3 or TRBV12-4 combines with J gene TRBJ2-2; D unresolved. The CDR3 totals 15 residues. V dropped 3 bases and J dropped 4 bases, with 12 bases sitting between them. CDR3 loop: CASSFFGMTTGELFF. The DNA for the CDR3 is TGTGCCAGCAGTTTTTTCGGTATGACCACCGGGGAGCTGTTTTTT.

The chain uses TRBV10-3 and TRBJ2-2; 11 bases map to TRBD1. V dropped 6 bases and J dropped 9; count of bases not matched to a gene: 6. Per the germline V gene, CDR1 is ENHRY and CDR2 is SYGVKD. The CDR3 sequence is 14 residues long. The CDR3 sequence is CAIRSGQGDRELFF. In nucleotides, the CDR3 is TGTGCCATCAGATCGGGACAGGGGGACCGGGAGCTGTTTTTT.

At least ten counts were recorded for this clonotype. This sequence joins TRBV12-3 or TRBV12-4 and TRBJ2-2, with 10 bases matching TRBD1. CDR3 size: 19 residues. The V segment lost 10 bases and the J segment 1 base; nucleotides outside the gene matches: 18. CDR3 coding DNA: TGTGCCACCCGAGATGGGGACAGGGGTTTAGTGTGGAACACCGGGGAGCTGTTTTTT. Translated: CATRDGDRGLVWNTGELFF.

The chain uses TRBV4-3 and TRBJ1-2; D unclear. Trimming shortened V by 0 bases and J by 2 bases, and 4 bases separated the two germline ends. CDR1 is LGHNA and CDR2 is YSLEER in the germline V gene. The length of the CDR3 is 13 residues. The CDR3 sequence is CASSQERNYGYTF. The CDR3 DNA reads as TGCGCCAGCAGCCAAGAGAGAAACTATGGCTACACCTTC.

This chain uses TRBV5-1 with TRBJ1-2; D may be TRBD1 (5 bases). The CDR3 extends over 15 amino acids. Trimming left V 0 bases short and J 4 bases short, with 13 bases between. Germline CDR1 reads SGHRS; CDR2 reads YFSETQ. For the CDR3, the DNA is TGCGCCAGCAGCTTGGCCCCAGGACACCGCTATGGCTACACCTTC. It encodes CASSLAPGHRYGYTF.

This clonotype was seen ten or more times. This rearrangement joins TRBV12-3 or TRBV12-4 to TRBJ2-2, with TRBD1 matching over 7 bases. The CDR3 runs 16 residues. The V and J ends lost 8 bases and 0 bases, in that order; junction bases with no gene match: 9. CDR3 sequence (DNA): TGTGCCAGCTCCCCGTCGGGGACAGCGAACACCGGGGAGCTGTTTTTT. The encoded protein is CASSPSGTANTGELFF.

Many counts were recorded for this clonotype. The V call is TRBV20-1, the J call TRBJ2-3; D is possibly TRBD2 (6 bases). The V and J ends lost 2 bases and 1 base respectively, with 16 bases between them. The CDR3 is 16 residues long. Germline V gene lookup returns CDR1 DFQATT and CDR2 SNEGSKA (reference sequence). CDR3 amino acids: CSARSLTGAGTDTQYF. CDR3 in DNA: TGCAGTGCTAGATCTTTAACGGGAGCAGGCACAGATACGCAGTATTTT.

This chain uses TRBV11-1 with TRBJ2-3; 13 positions match TRBD2. The length of the CDR3 is 18 residues. The V and J ends lost 1 base and 3 bases, in that order; junction bases with no gene match: 7. Germline V gives CDR1 SGHAT, CDR2 FQDESV (reference sequence). CDR3 region: CASSLGTSGRSGTDTQYF. CDR3 nucleotide sequence: TGTGCCAGCAGCTTAGGGACTAGCGGGAGATCTGGTACAGATACGCAGTATTTT.

This clonotype was seen just once. J is TRBJ1-4 and V is TRBV29-1; TRBD1 is a possible D gene (5 bases). The CDR3 has 15 residues. Germline CDR1 reads SQVTM; CDR2 reads ANQGSEA. The CDR3 here is CIVLGGRLGNEKLFF. Written as DNA, the CDR3 is TGCATCGTCCTCGGGGGTCGGTTGGGTAATGAAAAACTGTTTTTT.

The chain carries TRBV6-2 or TRBV6-3 and TRBJ2-5; D gene ambiguous. Germline V CDR1 and CDR2: MNHEY, SVGEGT. V gave up 0 bases and J gave up 5 bases, with 13 bases separating them. The CDR3 is 15 amino acids. CDR3 amino acids: CASSYSRSRRETQYF. The CDR3 nucleotides are TGTGCCAGCAGTTACTCGAGGAGTAGAAGGGAGACCCAGTACTTC.